One and the same sample provided the 22 T cell receptor beta chains below, sequenced in a study of cytomegalovirus exposure and HLA in healthy donors. PCR involved 60 Vbeta and 13 Jbeta primers. Profiling relied on immunoSEQ multiplex PCR, and the TCRdb table lists in-frame clones only, not all of them. Here the sample spans roughly 110,000 clones, 82% being singletons. Sequencing was done on a sample of PBMCs. The receptors come from a man aged 25-40 years in good health and CMV-seropositive.

This rearrangement joins TRBV11-2 to TRBJ2-1; TRBD2 agrees at 9 bases. CDR3 length equals 17 residues. Germline V gene lookup returns CDR1 SGHAT and CDR2 FQNNGV. With V trimmed by 6 bases and J by 0 bases, 9 bases remained unmatched. CDR3 region: CASSRNPSGVSYNEQFF. The CDR3 DNA follows: TGTGCCAGCAGTCGTAACCCTAGCGGGGTCTCCTACAATGAGCAGTTCTTC.

Concerning this clone itself: This CDR3 is also generated by other DNA sequences in the sample. V and J are TRBV6-4 and TRBJ1-1; D is possibly TRBD1 (5 bases). The CDR3 sequence is 14 residues long. Germline assignment: CDR1 MRHNA and CDR2 SNTAGT. Trimming pared 0 bases from V and 4 bases from J, leaving 9 bases between. CDR3: CASSDSSRATEAFF. CDR3 DNA sequence: TGTGCCAGCAGTGACTCGTCCAGGGCCACTGAAGCTTTCTTT.

The chain has TRBV18 and TRBJ1-2; unclear D gene. CDR1 is KGHSH, CDR2 LQKENI, per germline. CDR3 size: 12 residues. V was shortened by 3 bases and J by 6 bases, with 8 bases between the two germline ends. Written as DNA, the CDR3 is TGTGCCAGCTCACCCACTACGGATGGCTACACCTTC. Translating gives CASSPTTDGYTF.

The gene calls are TRBV27 and TRBJ1-5, with D unresolved. CDR3 length: 14 amino acids. With 3 bases removed from V and 0 bases from J, the gap between germline ends came to 6 bases. Germline CDR1 MNHEY, CDR2 SMNVEV (reference sequence). The CDR3 nucleotides read TGTGCCAGCAGTTTCGGGGATAGCAATCAGCCCCAGCATTTT. Protein: CASSFGDSNQPQHF.

J is TRBJ1-2 and V is TRBV5-5; 9 bases are shared with TRBD1. The CDR3 sequence is 16 residues long. With 3 bases clipped from V and 3 bases from J, the junction kept 9 bases outside the gene matches. The germline CDR1 and CDR2 sequences are SGHKS and YYEKEE (reference sequence). CDR3 loop: CASSYPQDRGDYGYTF. The CDR3 nucleotides read TGTGCCAGCAGCTACCCACAGGACAGGGGTGACTATGGCTACACCTTC.

V and J are TRBV6-4 and TRBJ2-2; 7 bases are shared with TRBD1. CDR3 length: 16 amino acids. Germline-derived CDR1 and CDR2 are MRHNA and SNTAGT. The V gene end was trimmed by 3 bases and the J gene end by 3 bases; junction bases not matched to a gene: 7. CDR3 protein: CASSDTPGQYTGELFF. In DNA form, the CDR3 reads TGTGCCAGCAGTGATACCCCGGGACAGTACACCGGGGAGCTGTTTTTT.

The rearrangement joins TRBV6-4 to TRBJ2-1, with TRBD2 matching 9 bases. CDR1 and CDR2 from the germline V gene are MRHNA and SNTAGT. This CDR3 is built from 15 residues. The V and J ends lost 2 bases and 4 bases, in that order; junction bases with no gene match: 3. In nucleotides, the CDR3 is TGTGCCAGCAGTGACCAGCGGGGGGCGTACAATGAGCAGTTCTTC. Its protein is CASSDQRGAYNEQFF.

The genes are TRBV27 and TRBJ1-1; 7 bases align to TRBD1. The CDR3 has 16 amino acids. V trimming: 4 bases; J trimming: 6 bases; junction bases outside the gene matches: 14. The V gene's germline CDR1 is MNHEY and CDR2 SMNVEV (reference sequence). The CDR3 DNA is TGTGCCAGCAGTTGGGGTCCAACGACAGGGTCTTCTGAAGCTTTCTTT. Translated: CASSWGPTTGSSEAFF.

The chain links TRBV6-5 to TRBJ1-6; 7 bases align to TRBD1. There are 15 residues in the CDR3. Germline V gene sequence: CDR1 MNHEY, CDR2 SVGAGI. V lost 6 bases and J lost 7; bases outside the gene matches: 9. As DNA, the CDR3 is TGTGCCAGCAGAGGTCCGGGACAGTCAAATTCACCCCTCCACTTT. Protein: CASRGPGQSNSPLHF.

As DNA, the CDR3 is TGTGCCAGCAGTGAAGACATTCCAGCTTTCTTT. Protein sequence: CASSEDIPAFF. This rearrangement joins TRBV6-1 to TRBJ1-1; no definite D call. Trimming took off 1 base at V and 10 bases at J, with 7 bases between the two ends. From germline, CDR1 is MNHNS and CDR2 SASEGT. This CDR3 region has 11 residues.

V gene TRBV30 combines with J gene TRBJ2-3; maybe TRBD1 (7 bases). V was cut by 2 bases and J by 8 bases, with 17 bases left in between. This CDR3 contains 14 residues. Germline V gene sequence: CDR1 GTSNPN, CDR2 SVGIG (reference sequence). The CDR3 is CAWSRRGRGCTQYF. The CDR3 bases are TGTGCCTGGAGTAGGAGGGGGCGAGGATGTACGCAGTATTTT.

The V call is TRBV7-9, the J call TRBJ2-1; TRBD2 agrees at 11 bases. CDR1 is SEHNR and CDR2 is FQNEAQ in the germline V gene (reference sequence). This CDR3 comprises 16 residues. The J segment lost 7 bases and the V segment lost 4 bases, leaving 9 bases of the junction unmatched. The CDR3 coding sequence is TGTGCCAGCAGCTCCGACTTAGCGGGGGGGCGAAATGAGCAGTTCTTC. Translating it yields CASSSDLAGGRNEQFF.

This clone has only a few counts. The chain is built from TRBV13 and TRBJ2-6, with D possibly being TRBD2 (5 bases). Germline V gives CDR1 PRHDT, CDR2 FYEKMQ (reference sequence). V lost 0 bases and J lost 2, with 14 bases in between. This CDR3 spans 18 amino acids. CDR3 in amino acids: CASSLGPGSTAGANVLTF. The CDR3 DNA reads TGTGCCAGCAGCTTAGGCCCGGGGAGTACGGCTGGGGCCAACGTCCTGACTTTC.

The chain recombines TRBV18 with TRBJ2-7; 8 nucleotides line up with TRBD1. This CDR3 is built from 15 residues. In germline, CDR1 is KGHSH, CDR2 LQKENI. J was trimmed by 3 bases and V by 2 bases; bases with no gene match: 6. CDR3 DNA sequence: TGTGCCAGCTCACCAGACAGGACAGGGAGCTACGAGCAGTACTTC. Encoded protein: CASSPDRTGSYEQYF.

This clone occurred once. This chain joins TRBV5-1 and TRBJ2-1; 16 bases match TRBD2. Germline CDR1 SGHRS, CDR2 YFSETQ. The CDR3 spans 17 residues. V was clipped by 7 bases and J by 7 bases; unmatched bases: 11. This chain's CDR3 is CASDAGTSGGAWNEQFF. DNA for the CDR3: TGCGCCAGCGACGCCGGGACTAGCGGGGGGGCATGGAATGAGCAGTTCTTC.

J is TRBJ2-2 and V is TRBV5-4, with 10 bases aligning to TRBD2. J gave up 0 bases and V 0 bases, and 5 bases lay outside the gene matches. This CDR3 comprises 18 residues. CDR1 SGHNT and CDR2 YYREEE come from the germline V gene (reference sequence). CDR3 DNA sequence: TGTGCCAGCAGCTTGGCAGCGGGGGGGGGTTCGAACACCGGGGAGCTGTTTTTT. It specifies CASSLAAGGGSNTGELFF.

This clone was seen a handful of times. The rearrangement uses TRBV7-9 and TRBJ2-7; 7 positions match TRBD1. V lost 6 bases, J lost 7 bases, and 6 bases stayed unmatched. Germline V gives CDR1 SEHNR, CDR2 FQNEAQ (reference sequence). This CDR3 is built from 12 residues. CDR3 protein: CASSPTGDEQYF. CDR3 nucleotides: TGTGCCAGCAGTCCTACAGGGGATGAGCAGTACTTC.

The chain links TRBV6-1 to TRBJ2-7; 10 bases are shared with TRBD2. In germline, CDR1 is MNHNS, CDR2 SASEGT. V gave up 10 bases and J gave up 0 bases; unmatched junction bases: 9. The CDR3 runs to 15 residues. CDR3 loop: CANRISGGRSYEQYF. CDR3 bases: TGTGCCAACAGGATTAGCGGGGGGCGCTCCTACGAGCAGTACTTC.

The V gene is TRBV27, the J gene TRBJ2-2; 7 nucleotides agree with TRBD1. Germline values: CDR1 MNHEY, CDR2 SMNVEV (reference sequence). There are 15 residues in the CDR3. V lost 5 bases, J lost 5 bases, and 8 bases stayed unmatched. The CDR3 region has the DNA TGTGCCAGCAGTCCCCGAAGGGGGCTAACCGGGGAGCTGTTTTTT. Its translation is CASSPRRGLTGELFF.

The CDR3 loop reads CASSTQGESPLHF. For the CDR3, the DNA is TGTGCCAGCAGCACACAGGGTGAATCACCCCTCCACTTT. The chain uses TRBV7-9 and TRBJ1-6; D is possibly TRBD1 (6 bases). The CDR3 loop spans 13 amino acids. V lost 5 bases, J lost 10 bases, and 12 bases lay in between. Germline V CDR1 and CDR2: SEHNR, FQNEAQ (reference sequence).

The chain couples TRBV2 to TRBJ2-7; 7 bases fit TRBD1. V lost 6 bases, J lost 1 base, and 3 bases stayed unmatched. Germline V lookup: CDR1 SNHLY, CDR2 FYNNEI. This CDR3 has 13 amino acids. CDR3 bases: TGTGCCAGCAGAAAGGGACAGTCCTACGAGCAGTACTTC. Amino acid sequence: CASRKGQSYEQYF.

This rearrangement joins TRBV2 to TRBJ2-3; D gene uncertain. CDR3 length equals 13 residues. CDR1 and CDR2 (germline): SNHLY, FYNNEI. The V gene lost 4 bases and the J gene lost 6 bases, with 11 bases spanning the gap. DNA of the CDR3: TGTGCCAGCAGTGCACAGAATGGGGATACGCAGTATTTT. It is translated as CASSAQNGDTQYF.